This T cell receptor (beta chain) is drawn from a study of response to subunit inactivated influenza vaccine. There are a few counts of this clonotype. TCRdb processed the RT-PCR reads anew with MiXCR; each CDR3 protein has one entry. The sample has 550,000 to 650,000 distinct CDR3 sequences, 10% to 15% seen once. This CDR3 has 16 amino acids. Looked up from germline, CDR1 is DFQATT and CDR2 is SNEGSKA (reference sequence). The ends lost 0 bases at V and 0 bases at J; junction bases unmatched: 3. The material sequenced was PBMCs from blood, taken on the day of vaccination. This chain uses TRBV20-1 with TRBJ2-1; 9 positions match TRBD2. The clonotype comes from a man in his fifties or sixties who received an inactivated influenza vaccine. CDR3 DNA: TGCAGTGCTAGAGAGGGCGGGGGGGCCTCCTACAATGAGCAGTTCTTC. This codes for CSAREGGGASYNEQFF.